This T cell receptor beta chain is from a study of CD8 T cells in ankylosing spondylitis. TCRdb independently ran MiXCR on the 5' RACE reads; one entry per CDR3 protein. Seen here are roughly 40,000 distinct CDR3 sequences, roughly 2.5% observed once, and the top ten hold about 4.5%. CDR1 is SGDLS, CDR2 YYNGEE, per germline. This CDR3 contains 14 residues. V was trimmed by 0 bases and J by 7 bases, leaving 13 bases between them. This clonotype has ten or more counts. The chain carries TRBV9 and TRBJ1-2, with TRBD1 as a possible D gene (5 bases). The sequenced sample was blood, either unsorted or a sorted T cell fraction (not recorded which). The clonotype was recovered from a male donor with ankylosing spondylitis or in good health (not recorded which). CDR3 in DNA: TGTGCCAGCAGCGTAGCTCCAGGGCTGAGTGGCTACACCTTC. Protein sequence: CASSVAPGLSGYTF.